This TCR beta chain is from a study of graft-versus-host responses after intestinal transplantation. Assay used: immunoSEQ multiplex PCR; TCRdb lists only in-frame clones, some missing. The profile covers approximately 17,000 clones, with 83% appearing a single time and about 4% taken by the ten largest. This CDR3 region has 14 residues. Germline V gene lookup returns CDR1 SQVTM and CDR2 ANQGSEA. Trimming removed 5 bases from V and 0 bases from J; junction bases left unmatched: 5. The authors processed graft tissue to release intraepithelial and lamina propria lymphocytes. This specimen was ileum tissue, taken just under 600 days after intestinal transplantation. This receptor was taken from a human patient who received an intestinal transplant, so some T cells may come from the graft donor. This chain connects TRBV29-1 to TRBJ2-3; 7 bases are a match to TRBD1. In DNA, the CDR3 is TGCAGCGTTAACCGGGACAGAAGCACAGATACGCAGTATTTT. This codes for CSVNRDRSTDTQYF.